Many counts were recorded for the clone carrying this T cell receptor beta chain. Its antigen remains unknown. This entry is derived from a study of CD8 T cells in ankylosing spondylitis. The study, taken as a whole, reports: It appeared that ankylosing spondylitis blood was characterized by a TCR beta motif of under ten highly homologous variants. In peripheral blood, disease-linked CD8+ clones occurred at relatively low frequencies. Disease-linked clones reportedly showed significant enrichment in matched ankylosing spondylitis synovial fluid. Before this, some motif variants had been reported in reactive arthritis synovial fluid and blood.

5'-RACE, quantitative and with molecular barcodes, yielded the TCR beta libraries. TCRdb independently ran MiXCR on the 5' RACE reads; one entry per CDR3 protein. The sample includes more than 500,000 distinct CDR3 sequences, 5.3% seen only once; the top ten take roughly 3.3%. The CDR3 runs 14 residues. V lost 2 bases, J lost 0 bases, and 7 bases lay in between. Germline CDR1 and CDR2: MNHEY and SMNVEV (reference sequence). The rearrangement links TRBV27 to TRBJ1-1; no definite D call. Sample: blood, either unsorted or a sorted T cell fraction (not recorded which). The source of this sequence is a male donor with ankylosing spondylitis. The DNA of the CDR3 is TGTGCCAGCAGTTTACGACCGATGAACACTGAAGCTTTCTTT. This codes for CASSLRPMNTEAFF.